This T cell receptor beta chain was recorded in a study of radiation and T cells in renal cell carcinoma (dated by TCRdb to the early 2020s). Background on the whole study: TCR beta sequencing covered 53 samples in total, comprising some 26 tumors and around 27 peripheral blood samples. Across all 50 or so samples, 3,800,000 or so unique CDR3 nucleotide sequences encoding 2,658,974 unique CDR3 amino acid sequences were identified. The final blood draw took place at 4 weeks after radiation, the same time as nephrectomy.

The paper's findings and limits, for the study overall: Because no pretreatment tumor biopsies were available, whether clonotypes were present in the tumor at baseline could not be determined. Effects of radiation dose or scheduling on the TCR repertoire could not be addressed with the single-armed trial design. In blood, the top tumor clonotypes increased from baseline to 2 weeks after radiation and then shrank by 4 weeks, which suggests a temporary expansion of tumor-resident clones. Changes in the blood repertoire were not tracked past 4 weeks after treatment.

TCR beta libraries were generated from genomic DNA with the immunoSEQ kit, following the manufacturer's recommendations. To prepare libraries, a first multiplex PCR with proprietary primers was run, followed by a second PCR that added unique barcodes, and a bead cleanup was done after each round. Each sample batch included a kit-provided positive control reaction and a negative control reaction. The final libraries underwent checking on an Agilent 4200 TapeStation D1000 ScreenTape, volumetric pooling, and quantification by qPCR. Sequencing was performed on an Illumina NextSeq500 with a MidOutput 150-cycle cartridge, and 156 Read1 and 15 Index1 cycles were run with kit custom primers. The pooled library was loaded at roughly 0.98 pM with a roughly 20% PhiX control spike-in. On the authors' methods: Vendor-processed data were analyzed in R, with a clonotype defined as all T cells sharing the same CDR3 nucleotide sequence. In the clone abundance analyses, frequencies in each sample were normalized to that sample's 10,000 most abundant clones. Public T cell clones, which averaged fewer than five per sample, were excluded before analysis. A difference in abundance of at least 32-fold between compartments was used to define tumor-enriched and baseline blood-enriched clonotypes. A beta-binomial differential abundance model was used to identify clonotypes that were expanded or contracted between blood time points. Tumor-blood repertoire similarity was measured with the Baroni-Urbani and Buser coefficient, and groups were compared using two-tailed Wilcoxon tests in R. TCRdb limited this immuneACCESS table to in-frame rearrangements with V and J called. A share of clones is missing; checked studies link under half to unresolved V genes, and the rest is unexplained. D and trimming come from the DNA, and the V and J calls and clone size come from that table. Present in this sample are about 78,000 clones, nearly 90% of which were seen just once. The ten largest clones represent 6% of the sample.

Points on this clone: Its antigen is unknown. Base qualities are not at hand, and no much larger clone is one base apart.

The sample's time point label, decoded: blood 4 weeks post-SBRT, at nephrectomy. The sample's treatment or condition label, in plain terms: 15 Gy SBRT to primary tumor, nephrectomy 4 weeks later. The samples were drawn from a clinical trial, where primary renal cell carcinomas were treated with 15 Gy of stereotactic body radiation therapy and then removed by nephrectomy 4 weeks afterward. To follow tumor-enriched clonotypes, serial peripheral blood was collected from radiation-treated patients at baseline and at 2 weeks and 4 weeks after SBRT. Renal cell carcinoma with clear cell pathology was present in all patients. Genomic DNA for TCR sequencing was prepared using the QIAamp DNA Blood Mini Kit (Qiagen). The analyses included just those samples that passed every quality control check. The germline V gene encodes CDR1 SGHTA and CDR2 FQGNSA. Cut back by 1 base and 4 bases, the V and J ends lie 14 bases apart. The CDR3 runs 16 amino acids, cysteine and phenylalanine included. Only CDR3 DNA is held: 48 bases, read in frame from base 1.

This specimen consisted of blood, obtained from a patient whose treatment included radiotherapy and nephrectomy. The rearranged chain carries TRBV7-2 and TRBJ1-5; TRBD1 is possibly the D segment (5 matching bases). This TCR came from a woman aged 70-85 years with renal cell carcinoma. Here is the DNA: TGTGCCAGCAGCTTAGGAGGTACAGGCCTAAATCAGCCCCAGCATTTT. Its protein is CASSLGGTGLNQPQHF.